This T cell receptor beta chain was sequenced for a study of human T cells and chemical hapten exposure. About the study: Upper inner arm skin measuring approximately 2 cm by approximately 2 cm received 2% DPC for sensitization.

Many counts were recorded for this clonotype. Sample time point: pre-sensitization, week 0. Documented treatment: therapeutic diphenylcyclopropenone sensitization with weekly scalp DPC. The donor pool consisted of alopecia patients aged 18 to 70 years, considered suitable for DPC. Germline V CDR1 and CDR2: SGHNT, YYREEE (reference sequence). Trimming stripped 3 bases from V and 1 base from J, with 8 bases between. The CDR3 covers 14 residues. A single record per CDR3 protein comes from TCRdb applying MiXCR to the RACE reads. The sample holds 85,000 to 90,000 distinct CDR3 sequences, roughly a tenth seen once.

The chain joins TRBV5-4 to TRBJ1-3; D might be TRBD1 (6 bases). The source material was whole blood, sampled in connection with sensitization to the hapten diphenylcyclopropenone (DPC). The origin of this receptor is a woman aged 40 to 49 with alopecia areata. Some clones in this sample may be carry-over from other donors' samples. CDR3 loop: CASSSRGSGNTIYF. CDR3 sequence (DNA): TGTGCCAGCAGCTCCAGGGGATCTGGAAACACCATATATTTT.